This T cell receptor beta chain is from a study of shared clonotypes between healthy human individuals. Study background: Serving as donors were a couple of women and three men, whose ages spanned 18 to 49. Study results and caveats: The naive CD4 repertoires of a handful of donors were compared, and roughly 5% of clonotypes were shared.

The germline gives CDR1 SGHNT, CDR2 YYREEE (reference sequence). The ends were cut back, 3 bases at V and 4 bases at J, with 22 bases in the middle. This CDR3 is 17 amino acids long. Points on this clone: Its antigen is unknown.

The assay used deep level. Profiling relied on immunoSEQ multiplex PCR, and the TCRdb table lists in-frame clones only, not all of them. This table has hundreds of thousands of clones, about three quarters appearing once. This chain links TRBV5-4 with TRBJ1-1; maybe TRBD1 (6 bases). Sequenced sample: memory CD4+ T cells sorted from blood. The subset denotes: CD45RA-negative fraction. This receptor was taken from a woman in her thirties in good health. DNA for the CDR3: TGTGCCAGCAGCTCTCGAACAGGGAGGGCTTTGGGCACTGAAGCTTTCTTT. Its protein is CASSSRTGRALGTEAFF.